This T cell receptor beta chain was obtained from a study of T cells in Graves' hyperthyroidism and ophthalmopathy. This clonotype was observed at least ten times. The antigen is not known. Exclusion of patients followed from uncontrolled infection, other autoimmune disease, pregnancy or lactation. This CDR3 region has 16 residues. Losses at the gene ends were 1 base for V and 4 bases for J; bases not matched to a gene: 5. Germline V gives CDR1 SGHTA, CDR2 FQGTGA. Study-wide findings and caveats: The blood repertoire included most of the expanded thyroid clonotypes above 0.001. From stable hyperthyroidism, ophthalmopathy was separated by a 13 V-J model.

Amplification of TCR beta CDR3 regions used RNA as the template. When the TCR CDR3 underwent first-round RT-PCR, the HTBI primer set was used. TCRdb itself ran the multiplex PCR reads through MiXCR, one entry per CDR3 protein. The table lists 550,000 to 700,000 distinct CDR3 sequences, about 45% of them singletons, with roughly 19% in the top ten. This TCR was sampled from an adult woman with Graves' disease, either hyperthyroidism or ophthalmopathy (not recorded which). The material sequenced was peripheral blood or thyroid tissue (not recorded which). The V and J genes are TRBV7-3 and TRBJ2-2; TRBD2 aligns across 8 bases. The CDR3 region is CASSLNPGGTTGELFF. For the CDR3, the DNA is TGTGCCAGCAGCTTAAACCCGGGAGGGACCACCGGGGAGCTGTTTTTT.